These 16 T cell receptor beta chains were sequenced from one sample in a study of a mutant IDH1 vaccine in newly diagnosed glioma. These receptors' antigens are unknown. Time point: week 11, during vaccination. Alongside topical imiquimod, each dose of vaccine comprised 300 ug of mutant IDH1 20-mer peptide. The data were produced by immunoSEQ multiplex PCR, yet TCRdb's version contains in-frame clones alone and is incomplete. The data hold more than 50,000 clones, with 89% observed a single time. The sample was PBMCs, taken from a glioma patient whose treatment included an IDH1 peptide vaccine. All receptors derive from a man aged 35 to 55 with glioma.

The chain recombines TRBV4-3 with TRBJ2-5; D gene ambiguous. Gene TRBJ2-7 matches the end of the DNA better, so the J call may be wrong. Germline V gives CDR1 LGHNA, CDR2 YSLEER. The length of the CDR3 is 16 residues. In nucleotides, the CDR3 is TGCGCCAGCAGCCAAGATACGACGGGTTTCTCCTACGAGCAGTACTTC. It translates to CASSQDTTGFSYEQYF.

Concerning this clone itself: A read error may account for a junction end that differs from germline. The chain's CDR3 is CTSSLGVAGDTEAFF. CDR3 nucleotides: TGTACCAGCAGCTTGGGGGTTGCGGGGGACACTGAAGCTTTCTTT. This chain joins TRBV5-8 and TRBJ1-1, with D maybe TRBD1 (5 bases). From germline, CDR1 is SGHTS and CDR2 YDEGEE. The CDR3 is 15 residues long.

This chain uses TRBV28 with TRBJ2-7, with D perhaps TRBD2 (6 bases). Between the trimmed V and J ends, which lost 5 bases and 4 bases, there was a span of 6 bases. CDR1 MDHEN and CDR2 SYDVKM come from the germline V gene. This CDR3 has 11 amino acids. The CDR3 coding sequence is TGTGCCAGCAGTCGGGAGTACGAGCAGTACGTC. It is translated as CASSREYEQYV.

The CDR3 sequence is CASSQDRGGMRETQYF. The CDR3, as DNA: TGCGCCAGCAGCCAAGATAGGGGCGGGATGAGAGAGACCCAGTACTTC. The chain recombines TRBV4-3 with TRBJ2-5, with D tentatively TRBD2 (6 bases). V gave up 0 bases and J gave up 4 bases, with 15 bases separating them. Germline V gives CDR1 LGHNA, CDR2 YSLEER. The CDR3 extends over 16 amino acids.

The chain has TRBV5-6 and TRBJ2-1; no reliable D call. Between the trimmed V and J ends, which lost 3 bases and 4 bases, there was a span of 8 bases. This CDR3 is built from 13 residues. The germline V gene encodes CDR1 SGHDT and CDR2 YYEEEE. The CDR3 nucleotides read TGTGCCAGCAGCTCTTATACGTACAATGAGCAGTTCTTC. This gives the protein CASSSYTYNEQFF. The complete variable domain, with remaining parts taken from reference TRBV5-6 and TRBJ2-1, reads DAGVTQSPTHLIKTRGQQVTLRCSPKSGHDTVSWYQQALGQGPQFIFQYYEEEERQRGNFPDRFSGHQFPNYSSELNVNALLLGDSALYLCASSSYTYNEQFFGPGTRLTVL.

This chain links TRBV5-4 with TRBJ2-2; D not resolved. Trimming stripped 6 bases from V and 2 bases from J, with 8 bases between. The CDR3 runs to 13 residues. From germline, CDR1 is SGHNT and CDR2 YYREEE (reference sequence). This chain's CDR3 is CASNDFNTGELFF. CDR3 nucleotides: TGTGCCAGCAACGACTTTAACACCGGGGAGCTGTTTTTT.

This chain joins TRBV5-1 and TRBJ1-1; D remains unclear. CDR1 is SGHRS, CDR2 YFSETQ, per germline. This CDR3 comprises 13 residues. V shed 6 bases and J shed 7 bases, with 16 bases lying between them. DNA of the CDR3: TGCGCCAGCACTACCACTCGCGGGGATGAAGCTTTCTTT. It yields the protein CASTTTRGDEAFF.

V is TRBV4-3 and J is TRBJ1-1; weak D call: TRBD1 (6 bases). Between the trimmed V and J ends, which lost 0 bases and 3 bases, there was a span of 8 bases. This CDR3 comprises 14 residues. Germline V gene data show CDR1 as LGHNA and CDR2 as YSLEER. The CDR3 region has the DNA TGCGCCAGCAGCCAAGATCCAGGGGACACTGAAGCTTTCTTT. Amino acids: CASSQDPGDTEAFF.

V and J are TRBV11-2 and TRBJ1-1; tentative D call: TRBD1 (5 bases). Germline-derived CDR1 and CDR2 are SGHAT and FQNNGV. The CDR3 totals 14 residues. Trimming shortened V by 3 bases and J by 1 base, and 9 bases separated the two germline ends. CDR3 residues: CASSLTVGNTEAFF. The CDR3, as DNA: TGTGCCAGCAGCTTGACAGTGGGGAACACTGAAGCTTTCTTT.

The genes are TRBV4-2 and TRBJ1-5, with D hard to call. V was clipped by 1 base and J by 4 bases, with 5 bases between them. Germline CDR1 and CDR2: LGHNA and YNFKEQ. The CDR3 is 13 residues long. In DNA form, the CDR3 reads TGTGCCAGCAGCCAAGTGATGAATCAGCCCCAGCATTTT. This encodes CASSQVMNQPQHF.

This clone appeared a single time. V gene TRBV19 combines with J gene TRBJ2-5; D ambiguous. The germline V gene encodes CDR1 LNHDA and CDR2 SQIVND (reference sequence). Trimming shortened V by 3 bases and J by 5 bases, and 13 bases separated the two germline ends. This CDR3 contains 14 residues. The CDR3 bases are TGTGCCAGTAGTATCCCGGGCAATTGGGAGACCCAGTACTTC. Translated: CASSIPGNWETQYF.

This chain joins TRBV7-2 and TRBJ1-5; 8 nucleotides match TRBD1. Trimming took 5 bases from V and 9 from J; bases not matched to a gene: 9. CDR1 is SGHTA, CDR2 FQGNSA, per germline. This CDR3 contains 14 residues. For the CDR3, the DNA is TGTGCCAGCAGCCCGTTGACAGGGGAGTGGCCCCAGCATTTT. Translated, it gives CASSPLTGEWPQHF.

The J gene is TRBJ1-2, the V gene TRBV5-6; D gene uncertain. The V end lost 1 base, the J end lost 8 bases, and 12 bases lay between the germline ends. This CDR3 is built from 13 residues. CDR1 is SGHDT and CDR2 is YYEEEE in the germline V gene. The CDR3 region has the DNA TGTGCCAGCAGCTTGTTCAGCAAAAGCGGCTACACCTTC. Its protein product is CASSLFSKSGYTF. The complete variable domain, with remaining parts taken from reference TRBV5-6 and TRBJ1-2, reads DAGVTQSPTHLIKTRGQQVTLRCSPKSGHDTVSWYQQALGQGPQFIFQYYEEEERQRGNFPDRFSGHQFPNYSSELNVNALLLGDSALYLCASSLFSKSGYTFGSGTRLTVV.

J is TRBJ1-2 and V is TRBV18; D possibly corresponds to TRBD1 (5 bases). The CDR3 has 14 amino acids. V dropped 4 bases and J dropped 4 bases, with 13 bases sitting between them. Germline V CDR1 and CDR2: KGHSH, LQKENI. The CDR3 sequence is CASSRDGLSYGYTF. Here the CDR3 DNA reads TGTGCCAGCTCACGGGACGGGTTGAGCTATGGCTACACCTTC.

The chain employs TRBV6-1 and TRBJ1-4, with 11 bases identical to TRBD1. Per germline, CDR1 MNHNS and CDR2 SASEGT. V lost 3 bases, J lost 7 bases, and 4 bases stayed unmatched. The CDR3 is 15 residues long. The CDR3 sequence is CASSDPGTGGEKLFF. The CDR3 nucleotides are TGTGCCAGCAGTGATCCCGGGACAGGGGGTGAAAAACTGTTTTTT.

V and J are TRBV2 and TRBJ1-3, with a tentative D call TRBD1 (5 bases). V lost 6 bases and J lost 0, with 15 bases in between. CDR3 length: 16 residues. Germline V gene lookup returns CDR1 SNHLY and CDR2 FYNNEI. The CDR3 sequence is CASRPPGLRSGNTIYF. The CDR3 region has the DNA TGTGCCAGCAGACCCCCGGGACTGCGCTCTGGAAACACCATATATTTT. The entire variable domain, with the rest obtained from reference TRBV2 and TRBJ1-3, is as follows: EPEVTQTPSHQVTQMGQEVILRCVPISNHLYFYWYRQILGQKVEFLVSFYNNEISEKSEIFDDQFSVERPDGSNFTLKIRSTKLEDSAMYFCASRPPGLRSGNTIYFGEGSWLTVV.